This T cell receptor beta chain was sequenced during a study of OX40 agonist ivuxolimab in advanced cancers. Across the whole study: Treatment of patients was with ivuxolimab, an agonistic anti-OX40 (CD134) antibody. Each patient was given ivuxolimab into a vein every 2 weeks, at 0.01 to 10 mg/kg. Study-level results: Compared with others, partial responders at 0.1-3.0 mg/kg displayed clonal expansion among the lowest.

TCRdb's table, derived via immunoSEQ multiplex PCR, lists solely in-frame clones and lacks some. The sample has some 70,000 clones, approximately 90% seen once. With regard to this clone: The target antigen is unknown.

J gave up 5 bases and V 0 bases, and 4 bases lay outside the gene matches. The CDR3 runs to 16 residues. Germline values: CDR1 SGHRS, CDR2 YFSETQ. The TCR originated in an adult with an advanced solid tumor such as melanoma, head and neck, liver or kidney cancer. Sequencing was performed on CD4+ or CD8+ T cells sorted from blood, taken in a trial of the OX40 agonist ivuxolimab. The V call is TRBV5-1, the J call TRBJ2-2; 10 bases map to TRBD1. The CDR3 spells CASSLVGQGGTGELFF. In nucleotides, the CDR3 is TGCGCCAGCAGCTTGGTTGGACAGGGGGGTACCGGGGAGCTGTTTTTT. Drawing the rest from reference TRBV5-1 and TRBJ2-2, the complete variable domain is KAGVTQTPRYLIKTRGQQVTLSCSPISGHRSVSWYQQTPGQGLQFLFEYFSETQRNKGNFPGRFSGRQFSNSRSEMNVSTLELGDSALYLCASSLVGQGGTGELFFGEGSRLTVL.